This T cell receptor (beta chain) was retrieved from a study of radiation and T cells in renal cell carcinoma. The study's findings and limits: Pretreatment tumor biopsies were lacking, so baseline clonotypes are unknown. Top tumor clonotypes rose in blood 2 weeks post-radiation, then contracted.

Time point here: blood 4 weeks post-SBRT, at nephrectomy. Specified treatment: 15 Gy SBRT to primary tumor, nephrectomy 4 weeks later. Nephrectomy followed 15 Gy stereotactic body radiation by 4 weeks. The patient's renal cell carcinoma had clear cell pathology. On this clone: Its antigen is not identified.

Germline trimming cut 1 base from V and 0 bases from J; bases unmatched to any gene: 0. The CDR3 is 15 residues long. Germline lookup yields CDR1 MNHNS and CDR2 SASEGT. The table came from immunoSEQ multiplex PCR; TCRdb's copy has only in-frame clones and leaves some out. This table has 140,000 to 150,000 clones, 65% to 90% appearing once. This chain links TRBV6-1 with TRBJ2-3, with 8 bases that match TRBD2. This specimen was blood, taken from a patient whose treatment included radiotherapy and nephrectomy. The receptor comes from a woman aged 45 to 65 with renal cell carcinoma. CDR3: CASSEVAGSTDTQYF. CDR3 coding DNA: TGTGCCAGCAGTGAAGTAGCGGGAAGCACAGATACGCAGTATTTT.